This entry lists 18 T cell receptor beta chains sequenced from one sample in a study of vaccination effects on CD4 cells after COVID-19. Antigen-specific CD4+ T cells were expanded with viral peptide pools in the ViraFEST assay before sequencing. The culture ran for nine to ten days, and then CD4+ T cells were isolated. Nobody among the vaccine recipients had prior SARS-CoV-2 infection (nucleocapsid antibodies were negative). For these TCRs, the target antigens are not known. Only in-frame clones appear in the TCRdb table, and some are missing; sequencing was by immunoSEQ multiplex PCR. The sample yields about 41,000 clones, around 77% seen once. Source: CD4+ T cells from PBMCs cultured with HCoV-NL63 spike peptides, taken before COVID-19 vaccination. These receptors were obtained from a human donor who received a COVID-19 vaccine.

The chain is built from TRBV6-1 and TRBJ1-3; D call uncertain. CDR1 and CDR2 from the germline V gene are MNHNS and SASEGT. The CDR3 extends over 19 amino acids. Deletions cut 2 bases from V and 0 bases from J, with 20 bases between. This CDR3 reads CASSEMVWGTGSSGNTIYF. CDR3 DNA sequence: TGTGCCAGCAGTGAAATGGTATGGGGTACCGGTAGCTCTGGAAACACCATATATTTT.

This chain connects TRBV6-2 or TRBV6-3 to TRBJ2-1, with D unclear. V gave up 5 bases and J gave up 0 bases, with 8 bases separating them. Germline V CDR1 and CDR2: MNHEY, SVGEGT. This CDR3 region has 14 residues. In nucleotides, the CDR3 is TGTGCCAGCAGTGACGGCCGCTCCTACAATGAGCAGTTCTTC. Translated: CASSDGRSYNEQFF.

The CDR3 sequence is CASGTGLGEKLFF. The DNA for the CDR3 is TGTGCCAGCGGGACAGGGTTAGGTGAAAAACTGTTTTTT. The V call is TRBV11-1, the J call TRBJ1-4; 9 nucleotides line up with TRBD1. The junction had 5 bases not matched to a gene; V was cut back by 8 bases and J by 7 bases. The CDR3 loop spans 13 amino acids. The germline CDR1 and CDR2 sequences are SGHAT and FQDESV (reference sequence).

V and J are TRBV5-1 and TRBJ2-3; D might be TRBD1 (6 bases). The CDR3 spans 14 residues. Germline CDR1 SGHRS, CDR2 YFSETQ. The V end lost 3 bases, the J end lost 2 bases, and 10 bases lay between the germline ends. The CDR3 bases are TGCGCCAGCAGCTACAGGGCGGACACAGATACGCAGTATTTT. Its translation is CASSYRADTDTQYF.

The chain is built from TRBV1 and TRBJ1-1. TRBV1 is recorded as a pseudogene. The CDR3 loop spans 17 amino acids. The CDR3 spells CTSSQEVRAGQNTEAFF. DNA of the CDR3: TGCACCAGCAGCCAAGAGGTCAGAGCGGGACAGAACACTGAAGCTTTCTTT.

The rearrangement joins TRBV2 to TRBJ1-2; 7 bases match TRBD1. Germline V gene sequence: CDR1 SNHLY, CDR2 FYNNEI. This CDR3 is built from 14 residues. The V and J ends lost 3 bases and 6 bases, in that order; junction bases with no gene match: 7. The CDR3 bases are TGTGCCAGCAGTGATTACCGGCAGGGGGATGGCTACACCTTC. Its protein is CASSDYRQGDGYTF. Full variable domain (missing parts from reference TRBV2 and TRBJ1-2): EPEVTQTPSHQVTQMGQEVILRCVPISNHLYFYWYRQILGQKVEFLVSFYNNEISEKSEIFDDQFSVERPDGSNFTLKIRSTKLEDSAMYFCASSDYRQGDGYTFGSGTRLTVV.

The chain uses TRBV2 and TRBJ1-5; 7 bases match TRBD1. Germline V CDR1 and CDR2: SNHLY, FYNNEI. V lost 9 bases, J lost 6 bases, and 8 bases stayed unmatched. The CDR3 contains 13 residues. The CDR3 is CASQTGVFQPQHF. The CDR3 bases are TGTGCCAGTCAAACAGGGGTCTTTCAGCCCCAGCATTTT.

The chain links TRBV4-1 to TRBJ2-7, with a tentative D call TRBD1 (6 bases). V lost 1 base to trimming and J lost 7 bases, with 14 bases between them. CDR1 MGHRA and CDR2 YSYEKL come from the germline V gene. The CDR3 consists of 14 residues. CDR3 DNA sequence: TGCGCCAGCAGCCAAGTTACAGGGTTGTTGGAGCAGTACGTC. Translating it yields CASSQVTGLLEQYV.

This chain uses TRBV7-2 with TRBJ2-1; 7 nucleotides agree with TRBD2. J lost 7 bases, V lost 2 bases, and 5 bases had no gene match. Per the germline V gene, CDR1 is SGHTA and CDR2 is FQGNSA. CDR3 size: 14 residues. This CDR3 is CASSLRLALNEQFF. The DNA for the CDR3 is TGTGCCAGCAGCTTACGACTAGCTCTGAATGAGCAGTTCTTC.

The CDR3 nucleotides read TGTGCCACCACGGCTTCTCGGGGAACTGAAGCTTTCTTT. As protein: CATTASRGTEAFF. The rearrangement uses TRBV15 and TRBJ1-1; D not certain. V was shortened by 7 bases and J by 5 bases, with 14 bases between the two germline ends. The length of the CDR3 is 13 residues. The germline V gene has CDR1 LNHNV and CDR2 YYDKDF (reference sequence). The whole variable domain, remainder taken from reference TRBV15 and TRBJ1-1, is DAMVIQNPRYQVTQFGKPVTLSCSQTLNHNVMYWYQQKSSQAPKLLFHYYDKDFNNEADTPDNFQSRRPNTSFCFLDIRSPGLGDTAMYLCATTASRGTEAFFGQGTRLTVV.

The CDR3 reads CASSTGQGAIDTQYF. Written as DNA, the CDR3 is TGTGCCAGTAGTACCGGACAGGGCGCGATTGATACGCAGTATTTT. The chain joins TRBV19 to TRBJ2-3; 8 bases are shared with TRBD1. This CDR3 contains 15 residues. The V gene end was trimmed by 4 bases and the J gene end by 6 bases; junction bases not matched to a gene: 9. Germline CDR1 LNHDA, CDR2 SQIVND (reference sequence). Using reference TRBV19 and TRBJ2-3 for the parts outside the CDR3, the full variable domain is DGGITQSPKYLFRKEGQNVTLSCEQNLNHDAMYWYRQDPGQGLRLIYYSQIVNDFQKGDIAEGYSVSREKKESFPLTVTSAQKNPTAFYLCASSTGQGAIDTQYFGPGTRLTVL.

V gene TRBV9 combines with J gene TRBJ2-1; tentative D call: TRBD1 (6 bases). CDR3 length: 16 amino acids. The V end was cut by 2 bases, the J end by 9 bases, with 21 bases between. The germline CDR1 and CDR2 sequences are SGDLS and YYNGEE. The CDR3 bases are TGTGCCAGCAGCGTGCGACAGGCAACCTATGGGCCTGAGCAGTTCTTC. Protein sequence: CASSVRQATYGPEQFF.

The chain is built from TRBV5-6 and TRBJ1-6; D gene ambiguous. V was pared by 5 bases and J by 6 bases, with 9 bases between. Germline CDR1 is SGHDT and CDR2 is YYEEEE. The CDR3 loop spans 13 amino acids. CDR3 amino acids: CASSYRINSPLHF. The CDR3 nucleotides read TGTGCCAGCAGTTATCGGATTAATTCACCCCTCCACTTT.

This chain uses TRBV19 with TRBJ1-5; 7 bases align to TRBD1. V dropped 4 bases and J dropped 0; count of bases not matched to a gene: 9. The CDR3 contains 17 residues. Germline V CDR1 and CDR2: LNHDA, SQIVND (reference sequence). This CDR3 is CASSKSGGVYSNQPQHF. The CDR3 nucleotides read TGTGCCAGTAGTAAGTCAGGGGGAGTTTATAGCAATCAGCCCCAGCATTTT.

The chain links TRBV5-1 to TRBJ2-5, with TRBD2 matching over 12 bases. The germline V gene encodes CDR1 SGHRS and CDR2 YFSETQ. The CDR3 is 15 amino acids. J gave up 5 bases and V 0 bases, and 2 bases lay outside the gene matches. The CDR3 bases are TGCGCCAGCAGCTTGGCTAGCGGGGGGGTCGAGACCCAGTACTTC. Translating gives CASSLASGGVETQYF.

This clone was seen more than once but under ten times. This chain connects TRBV19 to TRBJ1-2; TRBD1 is a possible D gene (5 bases). Germline CDR1 and CDR2: LNHDA and SQIVND (reference sequence). V gave up 4 bases and J gave up 0 bases, with 12 bases separating them. CDR3 length: 15 residues. CDR3 sequence reads: CASSTLGQPNYGYTF. The CDR3 nucleotides are TGTGCCAGTAGTACCCTTGGACAACCTAACTATGGCTACACCTTC.

J is TRBJ2-2 and V is TRBV10-2; D might be TRBD1 or TRBD2, each matching 5 bases. The CDR3 sequence is 16 residues long. Per the germline V gene, CDR1 is WSHSY and CDR2 is SAAADI. V lost 3 bases to trimming and J lost 2 bases, with 13 bases between them. The CDR3 DNA reads TGCGCCAGCAGTGAATCCGGGACCACCAACACCGGGGAGCTGTTTTTT. It is translated as CASSESGTTNTGELFF.

The V gene is TRBV4-1, the J gene TRBJ1-2, with unresolved D. The CDR3 contains 16 residues. With 1 base removed from V and 4 bases from J, the gap between germline ends came to 16 bases. Germline V CDR1 and CDR2: MGHRA, YSYEKL. This CDR3 is CASSQGWGFSSYGYTF. The DNA of the CDR3 is TGCGCCAGCAGCCAAGGGTGGGGTTTTTCGAGCTATGGCTACACCTTC.